This TCR beta chain was found in a study of CD8 T cell repertoires and HIV-1 epitope variants. Looking at the study overall: Separate wells received one of Twenty-five Gag or Nef variant peptides. Tested: three Gag epitope families, Nef HW9 and YT9. General study results and limits: This assay reports beta chains of antigen-expanded cells, not T cell function. Roughly 10 TCR beta clonotypes were antigen-specific, 6 or 7 apparently recognizing autologous or escape variants.

The data were produced by immunoSEQ multiplex PCR, yet TCRdb's version contains in-frame clones alone and is incomplete. The sample has roughly 100,000 clones; just under 75% are singletons. As for this clone: Its antigen is not identified.

The receptor was isolated from a male donor with HIV. Specimen: uncultured baseline CD8+ T cells from peripheral blood mononuclear cells (PBMCs).

CDR3 amino acids: CASSVDLSPTASGNTIYF. The DNA of the CDR3 is TGTGCCAGCAGCGTAGACTTAAGCCCTACTGCCTCTGGAAACACCATATATTTT. The V and J genes are TRBV9 and TRBJ1-3; D is unclear. There are 18 residues in the CDR3. The germline V and J ends were trimmed by 0 bases and 0 bases, with 16 bases remaining between them. The germline V gene has CDR1 SGDLS and CDR2 YYNGEE. The whole variable domain, filled in from reference TRBV9 and TRBJ1-3, reads DSGVTQTPKHLITATGQRVTLRCSPRSGDLSVYWYQQSLDQGLQFLIQYYNGEERAKGNILERFSAQQFPDLHSELNLSSLELGDSALYFCASSVDLSPTASGNTIYFGEGSWLTVV.